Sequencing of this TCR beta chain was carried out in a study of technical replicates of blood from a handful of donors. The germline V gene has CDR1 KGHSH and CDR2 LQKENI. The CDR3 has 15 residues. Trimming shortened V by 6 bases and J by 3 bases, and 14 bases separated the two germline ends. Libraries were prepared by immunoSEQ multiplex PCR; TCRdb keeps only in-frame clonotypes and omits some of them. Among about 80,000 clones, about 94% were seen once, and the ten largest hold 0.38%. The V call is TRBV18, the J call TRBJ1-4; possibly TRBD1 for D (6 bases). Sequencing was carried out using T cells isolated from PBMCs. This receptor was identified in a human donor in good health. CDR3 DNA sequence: TGTGCCAGCTCCCTCCCAGGGACATCTAATGAAAAACTGTTTTTT. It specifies CASSLPGTSNEKLFF.